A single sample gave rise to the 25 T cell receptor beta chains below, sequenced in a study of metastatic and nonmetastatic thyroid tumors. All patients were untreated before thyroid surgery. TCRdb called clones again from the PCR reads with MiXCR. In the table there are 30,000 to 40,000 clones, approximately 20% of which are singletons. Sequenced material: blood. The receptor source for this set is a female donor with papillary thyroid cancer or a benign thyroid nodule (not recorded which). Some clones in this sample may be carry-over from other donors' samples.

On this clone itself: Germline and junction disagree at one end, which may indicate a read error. Here the CDR3 DNA reads TGCAGTGCTCGAGACATGGGGACTAGCGGGAGGCATCACACCGTGGAGCTGTTTTTT. The encoded protein is CSARDMGTSGRHHTVELFF. This chain uses TRBV20-1 with TRBJ2-2; 15 bases map to TRBD2. Looked up from germline, CDR1 is DFQATT and CDR2 is SNEGSKA (reference sequence). This CDR3 is built from 19 residues.

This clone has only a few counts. The chain's CDR3 is CASSYCEQFF. The CDR3 DNA reads as TGTGCCAGCAGTTACTGTGAGCAGTTCTTC. V gene TRBV6-6 combines with J gene TRBJ2-1, with D unclear. CDR3 length: 10 residues. CDR1 and CDR2 (germline): MNHNY, SVGAGI (reference sequence). With 1 base removed from V and 9 bases from J, the gap between germline ends came to 1 base.

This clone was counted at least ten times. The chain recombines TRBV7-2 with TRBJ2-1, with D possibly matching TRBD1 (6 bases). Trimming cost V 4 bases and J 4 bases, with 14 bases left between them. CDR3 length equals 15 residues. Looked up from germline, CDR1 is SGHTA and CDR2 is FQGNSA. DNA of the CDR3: TGTGCCAGCAGCTCAACAGGGAACCTTTACAATGAGCAGTTCTTC. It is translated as CASSSTGNLYNEQFF. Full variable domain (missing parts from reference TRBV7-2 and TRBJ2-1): GAGVSQSPSNKVTEKGKDVELRCDPISGHTALYWYRQSLGQGLEFLIYFQGNSAPDKSGLPSDRFSAERTGGSVSTLTIQRTQQEDSAVYLCASSSTGNLYNEQFFGPGTRLTVL.

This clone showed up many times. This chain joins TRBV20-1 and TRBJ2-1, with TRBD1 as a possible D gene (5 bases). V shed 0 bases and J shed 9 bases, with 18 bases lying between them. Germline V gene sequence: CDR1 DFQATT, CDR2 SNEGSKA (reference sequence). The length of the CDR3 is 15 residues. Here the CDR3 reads CSARDGAGLGSEQFF. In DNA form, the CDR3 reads TGCAGTGCTAGAGATGGGGCAGGGTTGGGTAGTGAGCAGTTCTTC.

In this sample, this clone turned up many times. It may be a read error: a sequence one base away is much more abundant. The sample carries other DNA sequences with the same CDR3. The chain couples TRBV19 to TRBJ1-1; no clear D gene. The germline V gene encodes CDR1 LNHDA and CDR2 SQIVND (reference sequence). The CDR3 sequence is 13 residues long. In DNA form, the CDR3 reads TGTGCCAGTAGTGAACACATGAACACTGAAGCCTTCTTT. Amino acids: CASSEHMNTEAFF.

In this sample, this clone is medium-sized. For the CDR3, the DNA is TGTGCCAGCAGCTTAGTTGGGACTACATACAATGAGCAGTTCTTC. Protein: CASSLVGTTYNEQFF. This chain joins TRBV7-8 and TRBJ2-1, with TRBD2 matching 7 bases. The V gene end was trimmed by 1 base and the J gene end by 4 bases; junction bases not matched to a gene: 4. Germline loops: CDR1 SGHVS, CDR2 FQNEAQ. CDR3 length: 15 amino acids.

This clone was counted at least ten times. The CDR3 spells CSAIQDSSRTDTQYF. In DNA form, the CDR3 reads TGCAGTGCTATACAGGACTCCTCTCGCACAGATACGCAGTATTTT. The chain carries TRBV20-1 and TRBJ2-3; D may correspond to TRBD1 or TRBD2 (5 bases each). CDR3 length equals 15 residues. The V end lost 4 bases, the J end lost 1 base, and 15 bases lay between the germline ends. Germline V gene data show CDR1 as DFQATT and CDR2 as SNEGSKA (reference sequence).

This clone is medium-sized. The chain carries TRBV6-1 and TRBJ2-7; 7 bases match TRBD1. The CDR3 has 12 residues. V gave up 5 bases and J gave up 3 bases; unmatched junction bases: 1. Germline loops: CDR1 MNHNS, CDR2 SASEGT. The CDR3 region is CASSWTGYEQYF. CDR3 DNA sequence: TGTGCCAGCAGTTGGACAGGCTACGAGCAGTACTTC.

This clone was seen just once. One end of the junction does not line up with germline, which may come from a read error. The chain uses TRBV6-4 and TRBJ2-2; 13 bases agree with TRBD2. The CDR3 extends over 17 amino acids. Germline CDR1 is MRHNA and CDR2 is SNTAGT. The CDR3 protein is CASSELAGGPGTWELFF. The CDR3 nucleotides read TGTGCCAGCAGTGAACTAGCGGGGGGGCCCGGCACCTGGGAGCTGTTTTTT.

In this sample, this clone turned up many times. The CDR3 bases are TGCGCCAGCAGCAAGACAGCCTCCAACACCGGGGAGCTGTTTTTT. Encoded protein: CASSKTASNTGELFF. The chain joins TRBV5-1 to TRBJ2-2; the D gene is possibly TRBD1 (5 bases). In germline, CDR1 is SGHRS, CDR2 YFSETQ. V was shortened by 4 bases and J by 2 bases, with 12 bases between the two germline ends. The CDR3 is 15 residues long.

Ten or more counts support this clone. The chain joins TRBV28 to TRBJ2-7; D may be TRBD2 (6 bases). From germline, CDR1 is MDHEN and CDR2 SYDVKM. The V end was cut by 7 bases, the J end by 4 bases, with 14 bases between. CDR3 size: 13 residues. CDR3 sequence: CASTLTSYYEQYF. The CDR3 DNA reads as TGTGCCAGCACGCTGACTAGTTATTACGAGCAGTACTTC.

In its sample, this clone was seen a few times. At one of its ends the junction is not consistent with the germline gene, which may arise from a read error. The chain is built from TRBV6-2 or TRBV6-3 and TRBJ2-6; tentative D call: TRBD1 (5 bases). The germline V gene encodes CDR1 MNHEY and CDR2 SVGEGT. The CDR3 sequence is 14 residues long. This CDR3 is CAISPDVGPNVLTF. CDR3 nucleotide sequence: TGTGCCATCAGTCCCGACGTGGGGCCCAACGTCCTGACTTTC.

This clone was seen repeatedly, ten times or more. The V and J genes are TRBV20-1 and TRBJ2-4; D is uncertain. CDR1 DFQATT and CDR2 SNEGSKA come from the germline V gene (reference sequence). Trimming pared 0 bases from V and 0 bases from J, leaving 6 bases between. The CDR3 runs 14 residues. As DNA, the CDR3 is TGCAGTGCTAGAGAGAACGTAGCCAAAAACATTCAGTACTTC. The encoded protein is CSARENVAKNIQYF.

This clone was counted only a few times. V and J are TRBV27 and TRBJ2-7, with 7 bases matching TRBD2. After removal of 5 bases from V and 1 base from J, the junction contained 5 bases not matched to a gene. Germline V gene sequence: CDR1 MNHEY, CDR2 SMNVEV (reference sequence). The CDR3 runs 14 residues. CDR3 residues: CASSTGTKSYEQYF. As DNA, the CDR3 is TGTGCCAGCAGTACCGGGACTAAGTCCTACGAGCAGTACTTC.

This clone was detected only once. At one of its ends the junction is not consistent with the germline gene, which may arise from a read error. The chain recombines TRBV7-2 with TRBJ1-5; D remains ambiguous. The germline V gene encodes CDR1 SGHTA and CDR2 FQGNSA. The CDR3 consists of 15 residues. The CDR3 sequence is CASILDFRGGRPQHF. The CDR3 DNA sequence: TGTGCCAGCATCTTAGATTTCCGGGGAGGTCGGCCCCAGCATTTT.

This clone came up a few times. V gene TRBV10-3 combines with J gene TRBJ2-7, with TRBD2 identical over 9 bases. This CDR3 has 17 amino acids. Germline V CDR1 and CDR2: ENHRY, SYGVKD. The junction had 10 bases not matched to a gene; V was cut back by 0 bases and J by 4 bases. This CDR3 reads CAISESERLAVEYEQYF. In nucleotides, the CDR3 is TGTGCCATCAGTGAGTCCGAAAGACTAGCGGTAGAGTACGAGCAGTACTTC.

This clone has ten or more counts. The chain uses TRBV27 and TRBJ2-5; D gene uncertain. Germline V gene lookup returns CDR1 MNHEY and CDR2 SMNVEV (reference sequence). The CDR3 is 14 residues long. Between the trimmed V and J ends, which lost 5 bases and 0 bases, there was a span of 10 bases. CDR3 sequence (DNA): TGTGCCAGCAGTAGAAAACGGTACCAAGAGACCCAGTACTTC. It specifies CASSRKRYQETQYF.

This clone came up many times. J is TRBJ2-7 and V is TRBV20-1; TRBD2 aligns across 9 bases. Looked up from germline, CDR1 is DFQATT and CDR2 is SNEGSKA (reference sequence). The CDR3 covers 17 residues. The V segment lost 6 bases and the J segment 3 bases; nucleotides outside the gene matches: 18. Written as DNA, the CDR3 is TGCAGTGCCTCCAACCCTAGCGGGACCCAGTCTGGCTACGAGCAGTACTTC. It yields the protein CSASNPSGTQSGYEQYF.

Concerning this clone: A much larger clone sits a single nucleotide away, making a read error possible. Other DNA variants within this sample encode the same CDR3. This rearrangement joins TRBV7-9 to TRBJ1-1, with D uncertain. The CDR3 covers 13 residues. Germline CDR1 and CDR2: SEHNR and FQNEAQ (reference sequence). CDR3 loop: CASSLTEGTEAFF. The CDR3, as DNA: TGTGCCAGCAGCTTAACCGAGGGAACTGAGGCTTTCTTT.

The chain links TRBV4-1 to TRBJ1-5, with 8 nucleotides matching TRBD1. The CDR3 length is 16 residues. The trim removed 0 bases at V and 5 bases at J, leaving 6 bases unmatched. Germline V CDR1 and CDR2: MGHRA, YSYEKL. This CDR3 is CASSQDLGTGDQPQHF. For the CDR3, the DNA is TGCGCCAGCAGCCAAGATCTAGGGACAGGTGATCAGCCCCAGCATTTT.

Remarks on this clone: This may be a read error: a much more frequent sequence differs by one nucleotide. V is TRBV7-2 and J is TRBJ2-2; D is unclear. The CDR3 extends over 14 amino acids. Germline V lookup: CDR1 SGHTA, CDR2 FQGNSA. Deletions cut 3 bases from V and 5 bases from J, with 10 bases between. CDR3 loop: CASSFSRKTGELFF. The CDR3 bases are TGTGCCAGCAGCTTCTCCCGAAAAACCGGGGAGCTGTTTTTT.

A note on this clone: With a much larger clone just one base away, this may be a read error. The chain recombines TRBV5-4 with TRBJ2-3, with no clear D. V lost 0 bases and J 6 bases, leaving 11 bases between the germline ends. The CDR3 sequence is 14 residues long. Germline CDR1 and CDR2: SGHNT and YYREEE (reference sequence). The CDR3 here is CASSLDVPSDTQYF. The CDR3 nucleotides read TGTGCCAGCAGCTTGGACGTACCCTCTGATACGCAGTATTTT. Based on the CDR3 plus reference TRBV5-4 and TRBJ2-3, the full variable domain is ETGVTQSPTHLIKTRGQQVTLRCSSQSGHNTVSWYQQALGQGPQFIFQYYREEENGRGNFPPRFSGLQFPNYSSELNVNALELDDSALYLCASSLDVPSDTQYFGPGTRLTVL.

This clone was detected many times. This chain's CDR3 is CASSLSGNTIYF. The DNA of the CDR3 is TGTGCCAGTAGCCTCTCTGGAAACACCATATATTTT. The rearrangement links TRBV19 to TRBJ1-3; D gene uncertain. The germline V gene has CDR1 LNHDA and CDR2 SQIVND (reference sequence). This CDR3 contains 12 residues. Trimming cost V 6 bases and J 0 bases, with 3 bases left between them.

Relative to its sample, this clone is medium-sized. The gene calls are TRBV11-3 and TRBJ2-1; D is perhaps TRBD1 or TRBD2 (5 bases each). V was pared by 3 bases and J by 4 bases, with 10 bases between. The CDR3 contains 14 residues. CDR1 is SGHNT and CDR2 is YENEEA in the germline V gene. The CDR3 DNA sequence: TGTGCCAGCAGCTTCGGGGCTGCATACAATGAGCAGTTCTTC. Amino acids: CASSFGAAYNEQFF.

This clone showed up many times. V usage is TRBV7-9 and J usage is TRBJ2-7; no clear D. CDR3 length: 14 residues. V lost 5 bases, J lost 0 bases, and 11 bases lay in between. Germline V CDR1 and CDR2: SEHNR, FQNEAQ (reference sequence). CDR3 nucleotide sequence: TGTGCCAGCAGCCCCCGCAGTCACTCCTACGAGCAGTACTTC. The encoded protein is CASSPRSHSYEQYF.